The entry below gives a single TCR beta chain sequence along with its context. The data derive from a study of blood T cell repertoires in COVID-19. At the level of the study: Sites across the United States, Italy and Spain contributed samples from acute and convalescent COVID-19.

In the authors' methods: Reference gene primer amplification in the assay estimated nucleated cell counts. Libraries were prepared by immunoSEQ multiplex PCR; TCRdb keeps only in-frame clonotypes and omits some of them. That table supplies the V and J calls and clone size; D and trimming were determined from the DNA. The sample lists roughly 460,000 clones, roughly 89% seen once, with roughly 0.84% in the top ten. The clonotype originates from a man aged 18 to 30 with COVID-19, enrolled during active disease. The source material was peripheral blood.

This CDR3 reads CASSDGSYPYEQYF. The CDR3 bases are TGTGCCAGCAGTGATGGTAGCTACCCCTACGAGCAGTACTTC. V usage is TRBV6-1 and J usage is TRBJ2-7; no reliable D call. The CDR3 sequence is 14 residues long. Trimming cost V 3 bases and J 2 bases, with 11 bases left between them. Germline-derived CDR1 and CDR2 are MNHNS and SASEGT.